This TCR beta chain appears in the sequencing data of a study of cytomegalovirus exposure and HLA in healthy donors (dated by TCRdb to about 2017). For the study in its entirety: An earlier analysis of several hundred of the donors reported 276 Gb of sequence data and 90 million to 120 million unique TCR beta sequences obtained from approximately 180 million T cells. An early release covering about 600 HLA-typed donors comprised about 300 gigabases of sequencing data and roughly 85 million unique TCR sequences. The genetic ancestry cluster associated with self-reported Caucasian donors included about 84% of the approximately 430 genotyped donors. The study aimed to test whether signatures of past pathogen exposure could be identified by cataloging public T cell receptors. The T cell repertoires of around 730 subjects were profiled by immunosequencing and related to cytomegalovirus serostatus. In addition to the first cohort of 666 subjects, a separate validation cohort of approximately 120 different subjects was used. To predict cytomegalovirus infection status, the study combined high-throughput TCR immunosequencing, statistical association of individual TCRs with disease status, and machine learning. A later analysis re-examined previously published TCR beta repertoires from more than 550 donors and added high-resolution HLA genotyping to investigate patterns of TCR occurrence. Rather than drawing on any new phenotypic data, the later analysis identified candidate immune exposures from TCR beta sequences and the way those sequences occurred across donors. An earlier analysis of some 500 of the donors used high-throughput TCR beta sequencing to judge whether each TCR beta V gene segment behaved as functional or pseudogenic. Donor age, sex, ethnicity and CMV serostatus were compiled alongside the repertoire data. In a later genetic analysis, genome-wide SNP genotypes for about three fifths of the roughly 670 donors were used, and that subset was treated as a discovery cohort. Every discovery cohort repertoire had been produced on one sequencing platform. Both class I and class II loci were covered by HLA typing, at four-digit resolution. Typing coverage varied by locus: roughly 620-640 donors for A, B, C, DRB1 and DQB1; under 550 for DQA1; around 570 for DPA1; roughly 450 for DPB1. Four to six DR-DQ haplotypes were handled as single units for association and clustering, since linkage in the cohort was strong. Among about 360 genotyped donors of the cohort, an average of around 240,000 unique TCR beta nucleotide sequences were sequenced per donor, approximately 20% of them non-productive. What the study reported, not specific to this receptor: A further reported finding was that TCR beta sequences accurately predicted the HLA-A and HLA-B alleles for most subjects in the first cohort. An earlier analysis of approximately 530 of the donors showed that most TCR beta V segments appeared in productive rearrangements either about 90% or about 30% of the time, which broadly matched IMGT annotations. According to a later analysis, most CMV-associated TCR beta chains appeared to be HLA-restricted, and the HLA associations seemed to be driven largely by CMV exposure. A later analysis found that TCR association rates varied across HLA loci, with DRB1 alleles showing the most associated TCRs and HLA-C alleles the fewest. It was suggested by the authors that the approach could potentially be generalized to other disease states and immunological phenotypes. According to a later genetic analysis, donors in an Asian-associated ancestry cluster had fewer N-insertions in productive TCRs than the approximately 700-donor mean. Strong co-occurrence of HLA alleles, especially DR and DQ, made assigning TCR associations to individual alleles difficult. In a later genetic analysis, a missense DCLRE1C variant was associated with V-gene and J-gene trimming of TCR beta chains, and the association was replicated in an independent cohort. Because HLA typing was unavailable for some donors at each locus, only the typed subset was used in association tests. Because counts were too low, 15 to 20 rarely observed V segments, including chromosome 9 orphons, were excluded from the earlier analysis of a few hundred of the donors. CMV serostatus was the only immune exposure information available for the cohort. The presence/absence analyses assumed that sequencing depth was roughly uniform across donors, and that assumption may not be true. In a later analysis, around 17,000 TCR beta sequences were associated with specific HLA alleles at a false discovery rate of 0.05. Some IMGT-functional V segments, including TRBV6-2 and TRBV6-3, could not be distinguished by the 87-base-pair reads and were therefore excluded. Only TCR beta chains were sequenced in this cohort, and the absence of alpha or paired-chain data limited detectable features. Several of the top co-occurrence clusters appeared to be linked to parvovirus B19, influenza, CMV and Epstein-Barr virus, according to a later analysis. Most TCR sequences were observed very rarely across donors, whereas some public TCRs were present in many individuals. A total of 164 TCR beta chains were listed by the study as associated with cytomegalovirus. The sequencing pipeline was judged likely to have produced a cluster of highly shared sequence variants as a technical artifact. In a later analysis, HLA-associated TCR beta chains were found to be more clonally expanded and to have lower generation probabilities than equally common non-associated chains. A few of the identified cytomegalovirus-associated TCR beta chains were confirmed in vitro to be specific for cytomegalovirus antigens. Linkage disequilibrium might explain the correlated functional status among segregating V segments, but an unknown experimental factor could not be ruled out. Cytomegalovirus status was reported to be diagnosed by the classifier with high specificity and sensitivity in both the original and validation cohorts.

About this clone: Its antigen is not yet known. The input lacks base qualities; no much larger clone sits a single base away.

The cohort was made up of around 720 healthy bone marrow donors. At the time of sampling, every cohort member was nominally healthy, though immune exposures that went unrecorded were likely present. The donor was CMV seronegative and belonged to the group of under 400 seronegative cohort members. A peripheral blood sample was provided by each donor, and peripheral blood mononuclear cells were used for TCR beta sequencing. Genomic DNA was extracted from the blood cell samples with the Qiagen DNeasy Blood Extraction Kit. Library prep was done by the immunoSEQ multiplex PCR assay. For the multiplex PCR, a mixture combining 60 forward primers for TCR Vbeta segments and 13 reverse primers for TCR Jbeta segments was used. The CDR3 region of rearranged TCR beta genes was amplified from genomic DNA with a multiplex PCR assay. The Illumina HiSeq System was used to sequence the amplified TCR beta libraries as 87-base-pair reads. In the original analysis: A later analysis counted about 80 million unique TCR beta chains across the 666 repertoires, and around 9.9 million of these chains were shared by at least two donors. Raw reads were error-corrected and collapsed into unique sequences by a nearest-neighbor algorithm in which closely related sequences were merged to remove PCR and sequencing errors. To assign V, D and J gene segments, CDR3 sequences were aligned to IMGT reference sequences. For a sequence to be retained, a match of at least six nucleotides to both a V gene segment and a J gene segment was required. Rearrangements were classified as productive when the CDR3 lacked stop codons and remained in frame with V and J, and all other rearrangements were classified as non-productive. Following IMGT convention, CDR3 was defined as the stretch from the second conserved V-encoded cysteine up to the conserved J-encoded phenylalanine. In an earlier analysis of around 640 of the donors, sequences lacking an unambiguous match to a single V gene segment were excluded. In an earlier analysis of approximately 500 of the donors, a V segment was called functional when productive rearrangements were above 56.7%, and segregating when the standard deviation between donors exceeded 5%. A statistical classification framework was built to diagnose cytomegalovirus status from the catalog of TCR beta chain sequences. In a later analysis, TCR nucleotide sequences were compared against IMGT/GENE-DB human TR gene sequences so that V and J genes could be assigned. Using the TCRdist pipeline, a later analysis assigned CDR3 sequences along with most-parsimonious VDJ recombination scenarios. In a later analysis, every TCR beta chain was defined by the combination of its CDR3 amino acid sequence and its V-gene family, and reads without a unique V-gene family were dropped. To address suspected cross-contamination and a sequencing artifact, a later analysis removed 592 highly shared, low-generation-probability nucleotide sequences. A later analysis calculated a clonal expansion index for each public chain from normalized within-repertoire ranks of inferred template counts. In a later analysis, generation probabilities were computed with a VDJ recombination model fitted to out-of-frame rearrangements, and the resulting probabilities were checked against IGoR. In a later analysis, TCR-TCR, TCR-HLA and TCR-CMV co-occurrence was scored with hypergeometric tests, and a repertoire-size bias correction was applied to TCR pairs. In a later analysis, false discovery rates were estimated by permuting HLA or CMV assignments 20 times. In a later analysis, co-occurring TCRs were grouped using DBSCAN, with TCRdist sequence similarity added in when clustering inside HLA-allele-positive subsets. Repertoires with fewer than 30,000 or more than 120,000 public chains were left out of co-occurrence clustering, as were five repertoires with anomalous nucleotide sharing. Here the immuneACCESS table is served through TCRdb, limited to in-frame sequences with V and J called. Missing clones are a known gap in these copies; in checked studies unresolved V genes cover under half, and the rest lacks a known reason. V and J calls and clone size come straight from that table; D and trimming were deduced from the DNA. The sample table contains about 190,000 clones; only one count was recorded for around nine tenths of them. The ten largest clones represent approximately 2% of the sample.

Reading from cysteine to phenylalanine, the CDR3 counts 15 amino acids. The DNA shown is the 45-base CDR3, in frame from base 1. From the germline V gene (reference sequence), CDR1 is LNHDA and CDR2 is SQIVND. At the junction V is shortened by 4 bases and J by 7 bases; bases outside the gene matches: 10. Input material: PBMCs. The sequence came from a woman between 18 and 30 years old in good health and CMV-seronegative. Recombination linked TRBV19 to TRBJ2-7; TRBD2 fits 10 bases in the junction. CDR3 region: CASSTRAGGPEEQYF. The sequenced DNA is TGTGCCAGTAGTACCAGAGCGGGAGGGCCGGAGGAGCAGTACTTC.